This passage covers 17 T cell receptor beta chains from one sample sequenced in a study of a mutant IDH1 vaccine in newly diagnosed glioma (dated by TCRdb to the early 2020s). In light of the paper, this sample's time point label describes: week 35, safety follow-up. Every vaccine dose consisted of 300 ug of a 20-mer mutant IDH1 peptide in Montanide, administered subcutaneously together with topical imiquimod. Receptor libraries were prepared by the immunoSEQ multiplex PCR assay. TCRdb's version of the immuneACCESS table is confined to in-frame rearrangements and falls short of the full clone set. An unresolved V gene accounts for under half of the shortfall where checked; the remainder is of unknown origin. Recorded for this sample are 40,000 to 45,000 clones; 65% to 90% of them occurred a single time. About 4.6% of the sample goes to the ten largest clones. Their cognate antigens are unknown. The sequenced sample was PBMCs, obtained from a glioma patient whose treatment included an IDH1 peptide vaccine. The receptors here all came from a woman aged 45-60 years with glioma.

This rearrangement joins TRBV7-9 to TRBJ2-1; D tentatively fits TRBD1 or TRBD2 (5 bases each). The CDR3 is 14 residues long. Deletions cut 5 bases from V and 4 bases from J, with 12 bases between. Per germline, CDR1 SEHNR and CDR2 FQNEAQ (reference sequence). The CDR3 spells CASSTGGGYNEQFF. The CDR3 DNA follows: TGTGCCAGCAGCACCGGTGGGGGTTACAATGAGCAGTTCTTC.

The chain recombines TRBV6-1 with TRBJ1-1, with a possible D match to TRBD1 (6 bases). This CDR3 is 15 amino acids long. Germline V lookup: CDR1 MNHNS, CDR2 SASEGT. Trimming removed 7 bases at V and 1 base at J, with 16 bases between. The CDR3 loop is CASIPGGEWNTEAFF. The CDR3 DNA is TGTGCCAGCATTCCGGGGGGCGAGTGGAACACTGAAGCTTTCTTT.

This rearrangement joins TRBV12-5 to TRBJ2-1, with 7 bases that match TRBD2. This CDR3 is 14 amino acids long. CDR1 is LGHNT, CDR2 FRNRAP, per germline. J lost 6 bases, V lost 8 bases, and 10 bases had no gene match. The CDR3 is CASSGDTISNEQFF. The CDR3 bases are TGTGCTAGTAGCGGGGATACAATCAGCAATGAGCAGTTCTTC.

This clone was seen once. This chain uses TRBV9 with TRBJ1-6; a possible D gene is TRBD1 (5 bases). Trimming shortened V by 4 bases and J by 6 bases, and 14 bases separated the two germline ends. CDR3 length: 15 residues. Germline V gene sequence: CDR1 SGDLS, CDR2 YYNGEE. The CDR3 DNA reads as TGTGCCAGCAGCAAGACAGTAATCACTAATTCACCCCTCCACTTT. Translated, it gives CASSKTVITNSPLHF. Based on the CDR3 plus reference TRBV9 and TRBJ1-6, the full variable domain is DSGVTQTPKHLITATGQRVTLRCSPRSGDLSVYWYQQSLDQGLQFLIQYYNGEERAKGNILERFSAQQFPDLHSELNLSSLELGDSALYFCASSKTVITNSPLHFGNGTRLTVT.

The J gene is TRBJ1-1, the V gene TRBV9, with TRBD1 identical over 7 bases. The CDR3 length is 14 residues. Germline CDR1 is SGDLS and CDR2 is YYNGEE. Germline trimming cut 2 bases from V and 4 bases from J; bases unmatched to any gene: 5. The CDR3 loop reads CASSVQGGSTEAFF. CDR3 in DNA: TGTGCCAGCAGCGTCCAGGGGGGTTCCACTGAAGCTTTCTTT.

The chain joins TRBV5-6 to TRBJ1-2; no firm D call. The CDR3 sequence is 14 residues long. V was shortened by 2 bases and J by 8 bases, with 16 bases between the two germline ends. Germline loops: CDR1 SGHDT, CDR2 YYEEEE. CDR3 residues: CASSLRGLVEGYTF. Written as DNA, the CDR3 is TGTGCCAGCAGCTTACGGGGTTTAGTGGAGGGCTACACCTTC.

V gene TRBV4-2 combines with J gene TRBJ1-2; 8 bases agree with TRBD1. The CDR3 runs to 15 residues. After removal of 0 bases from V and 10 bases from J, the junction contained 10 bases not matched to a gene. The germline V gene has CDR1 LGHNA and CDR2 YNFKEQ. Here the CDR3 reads CASSQDRGQGGDYTF. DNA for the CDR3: TGTGCCAGCAGCCAAGATAGAGGACAGGGAGGGGACTACACCTTC.

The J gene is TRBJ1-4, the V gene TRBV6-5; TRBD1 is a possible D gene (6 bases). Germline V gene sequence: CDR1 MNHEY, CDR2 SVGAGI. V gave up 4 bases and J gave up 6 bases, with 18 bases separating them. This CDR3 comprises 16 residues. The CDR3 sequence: CASSFIFRGADEKLFF. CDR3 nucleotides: TGTGCCAGCAGTTTTATATTTCGGGGGGCGGATGAAAAACTGTTTTTT.

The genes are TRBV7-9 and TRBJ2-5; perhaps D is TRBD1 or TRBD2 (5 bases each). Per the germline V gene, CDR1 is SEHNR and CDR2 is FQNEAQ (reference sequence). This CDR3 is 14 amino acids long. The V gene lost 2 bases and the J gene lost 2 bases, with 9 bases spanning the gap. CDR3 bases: TGTGCCAGCAGCTTATTTGGGGGACAAGAGACCCAGTACTTC. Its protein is CASSLFGGQETQYF.

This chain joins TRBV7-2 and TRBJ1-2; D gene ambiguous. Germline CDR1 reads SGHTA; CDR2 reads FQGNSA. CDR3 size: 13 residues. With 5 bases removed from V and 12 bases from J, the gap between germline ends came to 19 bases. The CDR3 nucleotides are TGTGCCAGCAGCCTCCGTGCCCTGCGGACCCACACCTTC. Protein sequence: CASSLRALRTHTF.

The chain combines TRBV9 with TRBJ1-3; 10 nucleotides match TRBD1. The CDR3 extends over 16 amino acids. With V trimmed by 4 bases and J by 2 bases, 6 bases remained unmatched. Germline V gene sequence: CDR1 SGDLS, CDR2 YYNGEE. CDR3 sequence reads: CASSPQDRGTGNTIYF. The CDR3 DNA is TGTGCCAGCAGCCCTCAGGACAGGGGGACTGGAAACACCATATATTTT.

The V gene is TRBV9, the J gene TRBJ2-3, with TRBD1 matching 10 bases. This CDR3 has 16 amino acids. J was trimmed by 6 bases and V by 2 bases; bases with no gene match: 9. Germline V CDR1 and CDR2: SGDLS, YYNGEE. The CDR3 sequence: CASSVTGQGGRDTQYF. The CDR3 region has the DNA TGTGCCAGCAGCGTGACAGGACAGGGGGGCCGGGATACGCAGTATTTT.

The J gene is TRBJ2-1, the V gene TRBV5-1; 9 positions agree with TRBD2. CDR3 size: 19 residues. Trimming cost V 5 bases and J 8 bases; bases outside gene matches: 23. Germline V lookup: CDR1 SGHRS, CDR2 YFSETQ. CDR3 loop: CASRFGDLAGAPRGYEQFF. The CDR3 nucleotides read TGCGCCAGCAGGTTTGGGGACTTAGCGGGGGCCCCACGAGGATATGAGCAGTTCTTC.

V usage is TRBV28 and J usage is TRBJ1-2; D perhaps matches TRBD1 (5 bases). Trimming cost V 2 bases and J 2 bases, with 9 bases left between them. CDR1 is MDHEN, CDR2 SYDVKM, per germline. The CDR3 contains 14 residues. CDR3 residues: CASSLPGTNYGYTF. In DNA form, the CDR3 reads TGTGCCAGCAGTTTACCGGGGACCAACTATGGCTACACCTTC.

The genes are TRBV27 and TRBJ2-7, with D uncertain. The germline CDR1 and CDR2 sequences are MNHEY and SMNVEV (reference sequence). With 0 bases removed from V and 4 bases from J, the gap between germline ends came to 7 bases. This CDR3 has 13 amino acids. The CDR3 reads CASSLSRVYEQYF. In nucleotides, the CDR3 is TGTGCCAGCAGTTTATCTAGGGTTTACGAGCAGTACTTC.

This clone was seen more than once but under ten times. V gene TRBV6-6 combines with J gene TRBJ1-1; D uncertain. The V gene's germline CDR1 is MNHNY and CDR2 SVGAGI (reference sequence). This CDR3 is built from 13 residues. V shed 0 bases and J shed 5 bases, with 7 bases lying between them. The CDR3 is CASSYSPQTEAFF. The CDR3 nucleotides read TGTGCCAGCAGTTACTCACCTCAAACTGAAGCTTTCTTT.

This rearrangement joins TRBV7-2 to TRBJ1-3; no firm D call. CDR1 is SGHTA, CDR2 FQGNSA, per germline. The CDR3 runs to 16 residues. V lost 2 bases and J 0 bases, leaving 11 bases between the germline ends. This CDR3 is CASSLKPPSSGNTIYF. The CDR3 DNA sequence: TGTGCCAGCAGCTTAAAACCGCCGAGCTCTGGAAACACCATATATTTT.